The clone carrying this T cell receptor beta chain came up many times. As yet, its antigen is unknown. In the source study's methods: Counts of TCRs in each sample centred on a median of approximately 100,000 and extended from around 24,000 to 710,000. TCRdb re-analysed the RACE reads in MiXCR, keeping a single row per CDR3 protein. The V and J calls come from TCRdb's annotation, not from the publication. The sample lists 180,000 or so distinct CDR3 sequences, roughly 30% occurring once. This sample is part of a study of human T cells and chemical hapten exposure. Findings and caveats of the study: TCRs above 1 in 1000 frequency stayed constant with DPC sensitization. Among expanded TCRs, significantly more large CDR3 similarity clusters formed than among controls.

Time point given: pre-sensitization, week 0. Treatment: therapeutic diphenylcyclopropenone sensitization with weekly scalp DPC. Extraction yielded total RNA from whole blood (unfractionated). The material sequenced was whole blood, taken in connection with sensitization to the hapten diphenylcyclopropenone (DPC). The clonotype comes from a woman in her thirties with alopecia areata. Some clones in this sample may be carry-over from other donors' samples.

DNA for the CDR3: TGTGCCAGCATCTGGGACCGAGCCTACGAGCAGTACTTC. Translated, it gives CASIWDRAYEQYF. The chain uses TRBV6-1 and TRBJ2-7; D may correspond to TRBD1 or TRBD2 (5 bases each). The V end lost 7 bases, the J end lost 2 bases, and 12 bases lay between the germline ends. The germline CDR1 and CDR2 sequences are MNHNS and SASEGT. The CDR3 runs 13 residues.